This TCR beta chain was observed in a study of blood T cells in healthy people across ages. The CDR3 is made up of 13 amino acids. V was pared by 11 bases and J by 1 base, with 14 bases between. Germline CDR1 is SNHLY and CDR2 is FYNNEI. Whole-study findings and limits: Roughly linear age-related decline in beta diversity appeared, significant by age around 36. Underestimates were what the diversity estimates from one million T cells were considered to be.

The use of a sample-barcoded 5' primer and a J-beta primer mix characterized a second PCR of about 7 to 12 cycles. MiXCR was run by TCRdb on the 5' RACE reads, yielding one entry per CDR3 protein. The sample carries about 730,000 distinct CDR3 sequences, roughly 44% recorded once. This clonotype was recorded a few times. The antigen is unknown. The J gene is TRBJ1-2, the V gene TRBV2; perhaps TRBD1 as D (5 bases). The receptor's source is a woman in her fifties or sixties in good health. Sample: blood. This CDR3 reads CAEGTSNNYGYTF. The CDR3 region has the DNA TGTGCCGAGGGGACGTCGAATAACTATGGCTACACCTTC.